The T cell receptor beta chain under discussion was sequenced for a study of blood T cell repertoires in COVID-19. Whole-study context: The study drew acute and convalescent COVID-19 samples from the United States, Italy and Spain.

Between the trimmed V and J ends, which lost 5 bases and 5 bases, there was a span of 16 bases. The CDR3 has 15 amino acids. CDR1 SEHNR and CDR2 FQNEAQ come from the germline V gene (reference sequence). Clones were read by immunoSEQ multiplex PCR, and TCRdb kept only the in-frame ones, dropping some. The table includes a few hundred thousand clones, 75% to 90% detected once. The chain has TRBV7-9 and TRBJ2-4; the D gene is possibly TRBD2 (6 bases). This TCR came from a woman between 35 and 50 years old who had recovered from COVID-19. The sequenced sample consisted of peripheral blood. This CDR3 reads CASSPLRRVQNIQYF. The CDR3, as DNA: TGTGCCAGCAGCCCCCTGCGGAGGGTTCAAAACATTCAGTACTTC.